This is a list of T cell receptor beta chains from one sample in a study of blood T cell repertoires in COVID-19. Data came from immunoSEQ multiplex PCR; TCRdb stores just in-frame clones and leaves some out. The sample lists about 140,000 clones; 80% to 90% were seen once. Input material: peripheral blood. These receptors all come from a woman aged 45-60 years with active or convalescent COVID-19. CDR3s include the opening cysteine and the closing phenylalanine or tryptophan. A D gene is named only where the DNA matches it firmly. Size values are once, few and many counts, or a class for expanded clones, and some rows have none.

clone_size	v_call	j_call	d_call	cdr3_nt	cdr3_aa
-	TRBV15	TRBJ1-1	-	TGTGCCACCAGCAGAGTCTCAGGGCGCACTGAAGCTTTCTTT	CATSRVSGRTEAFF
-	TRBV11-2	TRBJ1-1	TRBD1	TGTGCCAGCAGCTTTGGACAGGGGGAAGCTTTCTTT	CASSFGQGEAFF
-	TRBV18	TRBJ2-1	TRBD2	TGTGCCAGCTCACCAGGGAGCGGGAGGGCCCTCTCCTACAATGAGCAGTTCTTC	CASSPGSGRALSYNEQFF
-	TRBV5-5	TRBJ1-2	-	TGTGCCAGCAGATGGACCGAGGGCTATGGCTACACCTTC	CASRWTEGYGYTF
-	TRBV27	TRBJ2-1	TRBD1	TGTGCCAGCAGTCGGACAGGTTTCTACAATGAGCAGTTCTTC	CASSRTGFYNEQFF
-	TRBV6-2/TRBV6-3	TRBJ2-3	-	TGTGCCAGCAGTCCCGGTATCCTCACAGATACGCAGTATTTT	CASSPGILTDTQYF
once	TRBV2	TRBJ1-2	-	TGTGCCAGCAGTGAAGCACCGGACAAGACTGGCTACACCTTC	CASSEAPDKTGYTF
-	TRBV7-2	TRBJ1-1	TRBD1	TGTGCCAGCAGCCCATCAGGGGGCACTGAAGCTTTCTTT	CASSPSGGTEAFF
once	TRBV7-6	TRBJ2-1	TRBD2	TGTGCCAGCAGCTTAGGAAGACTAGCGGGGCCGAGAAATGAGCAGTTCTTC	CASSLGRLAGPRNEQFF
-	TRBV15	TRBJ1-3	-	TGTGCCACCAGCCATGGGAGGTCTGGAAACACCATATATTTT	CATSHGRSGNTIYF
-	TRBV6-1	TRBJ1-1	TRBD1	TGTGCCAGCAGTGTTTACAGGGGCCCCATGAACACTGAAGCTTTCTTT	CASSVYRGPMNTEAFF
-	TRBV7-6	TRBJ2-2	TRBD2	TGTGCCAGCACGTTGCAAGCGGGGGGGCCAGGCGGGGAGCTGTTTTTT	CASTLQAGGPGGELFF
-	TRBV27	TRBJ2-1	TRBD2	TGTGCCAGCAGTCCCGGGACTAGATTCCGGAATGAGCAGTTCTTC	CASSPGTRFRNEQFF
-	TRBV18	TRBJ1-5	-	TGTGCCAGCTCACCTAGGGGGGGTAGGGGACGGGCGATCAATCAGCCCCAGCATTTT	CASSPRGGRGRAINQPQHF
-	TRBV5-4	TRBJ2-2	-	TGTGCCAGCAGCTTGGGAGTCAGGACGAACACCGGGGAGCTGTTTTTT	CASSLGVRTNTGELFF
-	TRBV6-4	TRBJ2-2	TRBD1	TGTGCCAGCAGTGACTCCCACAGGGGTTGGGACACCGGGGAGCTGTTTTTT	CASSDSHRGWDTGELFF
-	TRBV6-4	TRBJ1-2	-	TGTGCCAGCAGTGACTCGAGGCGCGCGACAGGTGAAGGCTACACCTTC	CASSDSRRATGEGYTF
-	TRBV6-2/TRBV6-3	TRBJ1-2	TRBD1	TGTGCCAGCAGTTACGGTGGACAGGGAGTCTTGGGCTACACCTTC	CASSYGGQGVLGYTF
-	TRBV4-1	TRBJ2-1	TRBD2	TGCGCCAGCAGCCAAGATCGAGGGGGTAGCGGGATAGTGCGAAATGAGCAGTTCTTC	CASSQDRGGSGIVRNEQFF
-	TRBV19	TRBJ2-7	-	TGTGCCAGCAGTACAGGGTTGGCCTACGAGCAGTACTTC	CASSTGLAYEQYF
-	TRBV28	TRBJ1-3	TRBD1	TGTGCCAGCAGTTCGATCGGACAGGGGTCCTCTGGAAACACCATATATTTT	CASSSIGQGSSGNTIYF
-	TRBV2	TRBJ2-1	-	TGTGCCAGCAGTGAAGTTTGGGGGGCCTACAATGAGCAGTTCTTC	CASSEVWGAYNEQFF
-	TRBV29-1	TRBJ2-3	TRBD2	TGCAGCGTTGAATTAGCGGGGGTCACAGATACGCAGTATTTT	CSVELAGVTDTQYF
once	TRBV12-3/TRBV12-4	TRBJ2-7	TRBD2	TGTGCCAGCAGTACGACGGGAGGGGCGCAGTACTTC	CASSTTGGAQYF
-	TRBV6-2/TRBV6-3	TRBJ2-3	TRBD2	TGTGCCAGCAGTTACGGCGACGGGGGAGGGAGCACAGATACGCAGTATTTT	CASSYGDGGGSTDTQYF
-	TRBV19	TRBJ2-3	TRBD2	TGTGCCAGCGGGACTAGCGGGGGAGCTAGCACAGATACGCAGTATTTT	CASGTSGGASTDTQYF
-	TRBV7-2	TRBJ1-5	TRBD1	TGTGCCAGCAGCGGACAGGGAAATCAGCCCCAGCATTTT	CASSGQGNQPQHF
-	TRBV3-1/TRBV3-2	TRBJ2-1	-	TGTGCCAGCCTCAGCGACGGAACCGAGCAGTTCTTC	CASLSDGTEQFF
once	TRBV9	TRBJ1-4	-	TGTGCCAGCAGCCCCCAGGTCAATAAGAAGAATGAAAAACTGTTTTTT	CASSPQVNKKNEKLFF
-	TRBV7-9	TRBJ1-1	-	TGTGCCAGCAGCTTATTGTCCGGGTTGAACACTGAAGCTTTCTTT	CASSLLSGLNTEAFF
few	TRBV25-1	TRBJ1-6	TRBD1	TGTGCCAGCAGCCAATGGACAGGGGCGAATAATTCACCCCTCCACTTT	CASSQWTGANNSPLHF
-	TRBV25-1	TRBJ1-1	TRBD1	TGTGCCAGCGGCTCAGGGGGGCGCACTGAAGCTTTCTTT	CASGSGGRTEAFF
-	TRBV4-3	TRBJ2-7	TRBD1	TGCGCCAGCAGCCCATCACTCGGGACAGGGGTCTACGAGCAGTACTTC	CASSPSLGTGVYEQYF
-	TRBV27	TRBJ2-7	TRBD1	TGTGCCAGCAGTTCCGGGACAGGGCCCTACGAGCAGTACTTC	CASSSGTGPYEQYF
-	TRBV3-1/TRBV3-2	TRBJ1-1	-	TGTGCCAGCAGCTATTCTGCGGGTTATTGGAACACTGAAGCTTTCTTT	CASSYSAGYWNTEAFF
-	TRBV12-5	TRBJ1-2	TRBD1	TGTGCTAGTGGTTTGAACCGAACACCTAACAGGGGTATAACCCATGGCTACACCTTC	CASGLNRTPNRGITHGYTF
-	TRBV5-4	TRBJ1-1	TRBD1	TGTGCCAGCAGCTTGCAGGGGGCCTCCGGGACTGAAGCTTTCTTT	CASSLQGASGTEAFF